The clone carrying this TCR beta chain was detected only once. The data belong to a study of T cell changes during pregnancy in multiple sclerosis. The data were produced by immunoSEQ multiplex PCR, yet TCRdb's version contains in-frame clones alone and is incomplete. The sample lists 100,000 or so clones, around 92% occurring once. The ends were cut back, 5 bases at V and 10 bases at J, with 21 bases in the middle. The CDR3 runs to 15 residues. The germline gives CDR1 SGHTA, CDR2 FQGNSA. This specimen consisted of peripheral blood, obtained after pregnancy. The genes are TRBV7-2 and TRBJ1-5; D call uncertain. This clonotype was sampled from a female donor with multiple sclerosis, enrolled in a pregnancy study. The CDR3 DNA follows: TGTGCCAGCAGCCCTAGAGTGGACGCGGGCGGTCCCCAGCATTTT. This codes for CASSPRVDAGGPQHF.